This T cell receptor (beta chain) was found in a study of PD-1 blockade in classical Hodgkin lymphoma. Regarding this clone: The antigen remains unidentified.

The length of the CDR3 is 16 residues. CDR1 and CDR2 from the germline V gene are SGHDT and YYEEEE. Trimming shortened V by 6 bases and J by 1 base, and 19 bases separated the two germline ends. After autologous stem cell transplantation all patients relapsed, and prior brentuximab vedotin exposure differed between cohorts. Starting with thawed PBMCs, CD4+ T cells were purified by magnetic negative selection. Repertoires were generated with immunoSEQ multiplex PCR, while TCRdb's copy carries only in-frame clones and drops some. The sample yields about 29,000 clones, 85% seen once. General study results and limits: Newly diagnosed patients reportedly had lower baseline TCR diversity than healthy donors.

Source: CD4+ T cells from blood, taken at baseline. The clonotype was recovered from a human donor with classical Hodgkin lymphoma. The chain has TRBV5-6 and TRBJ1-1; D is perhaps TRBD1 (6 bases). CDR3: CASTYELDSRNTEAFF. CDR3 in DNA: TGTGCCAGCACCTATGAACTGGACAGCCGGAACACTGAAGCTTTCTTT. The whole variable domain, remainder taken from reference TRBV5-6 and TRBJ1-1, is DAGVTQSPTHLIKTRGQQVTLRCSPKSGHDTVSWYQQALGQGPQFIFQYYEEEERQRGNFPDRFSGHQFPNYSSELNVNALLLGDSALYLCASTYELDSRNTEAFFGQGTRLTVV.